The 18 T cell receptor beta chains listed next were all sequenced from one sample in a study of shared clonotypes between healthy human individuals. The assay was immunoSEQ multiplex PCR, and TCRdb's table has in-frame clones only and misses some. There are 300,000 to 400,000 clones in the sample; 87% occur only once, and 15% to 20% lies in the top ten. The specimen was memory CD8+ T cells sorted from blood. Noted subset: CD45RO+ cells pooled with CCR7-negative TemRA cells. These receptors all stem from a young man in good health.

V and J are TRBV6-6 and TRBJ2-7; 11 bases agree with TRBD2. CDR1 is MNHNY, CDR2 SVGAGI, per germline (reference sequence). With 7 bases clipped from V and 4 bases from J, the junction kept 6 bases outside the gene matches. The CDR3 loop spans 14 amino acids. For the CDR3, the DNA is TGTGCCAGCAAAATCGGACTAGCGGGTTACGAGCAGTACTTC. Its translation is CASKIGLAGYEQYF.

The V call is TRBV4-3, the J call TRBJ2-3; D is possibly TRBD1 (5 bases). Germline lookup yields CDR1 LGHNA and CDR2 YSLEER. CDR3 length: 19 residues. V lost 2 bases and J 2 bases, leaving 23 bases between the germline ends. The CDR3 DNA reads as TGCGCCAGCAGCCAACGCCAACGGACATACCGACCTGACACAGATACGCAGTATTTT. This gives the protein CASSQRQRTYRPDTDTQYF.

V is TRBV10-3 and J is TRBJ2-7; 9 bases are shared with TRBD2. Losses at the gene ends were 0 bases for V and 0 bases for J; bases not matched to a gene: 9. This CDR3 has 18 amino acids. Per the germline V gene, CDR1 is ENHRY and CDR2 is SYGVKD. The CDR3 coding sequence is TGTGCCATCAGTGAGTCCGGTCTAGCGGGACTCAACTCCTACGAGCAGTACTTC. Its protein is CAISESGLAGLNSYEQYF.

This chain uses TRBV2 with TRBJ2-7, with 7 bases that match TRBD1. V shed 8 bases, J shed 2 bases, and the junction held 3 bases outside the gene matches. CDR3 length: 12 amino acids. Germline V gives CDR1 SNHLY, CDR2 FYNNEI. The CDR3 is CASSDRAYEQYF. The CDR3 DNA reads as TGTGCCAGCTCCGACAGGGCCTACGAGCAGTACTTC.

CDR3: CASSFPDRGNGYTF. The CDR3 DNA reads TGTGCCAGCAGTTTTCCGGACAGGGGGAATGGCTACACCTTC. The rearrangement links TRBV27 to TRBJ1-2; 10 nucleotides line up with TRBD1. The CDR3 is 14 amino acids. The V segment lost 3 bases and the J segment 6 bases; nucleotides outside the gene matches: 4. Looked up from germline, CDR1 is MNHEY and CDR2 is SMNVEV (reference sequence).

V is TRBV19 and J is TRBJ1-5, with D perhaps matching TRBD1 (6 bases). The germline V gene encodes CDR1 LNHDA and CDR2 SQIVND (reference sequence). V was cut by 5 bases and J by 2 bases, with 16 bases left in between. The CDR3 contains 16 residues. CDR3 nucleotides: TGTGCCAGTAGTCCGGGGGGGCCTTTGGGCAATCAGCCCCAGCATTTT. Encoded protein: CASSPGGPLGNQPQHF.

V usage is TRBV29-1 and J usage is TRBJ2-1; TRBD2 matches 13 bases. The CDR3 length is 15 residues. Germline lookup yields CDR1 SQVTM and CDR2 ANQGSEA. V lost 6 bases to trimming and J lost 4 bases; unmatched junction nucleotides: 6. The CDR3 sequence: CSVAGTSGVYNEQFF. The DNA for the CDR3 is TGCAGCGTCGCCGGGACTAGCGGGGTTTACAATGAGCAGTTCTTC.

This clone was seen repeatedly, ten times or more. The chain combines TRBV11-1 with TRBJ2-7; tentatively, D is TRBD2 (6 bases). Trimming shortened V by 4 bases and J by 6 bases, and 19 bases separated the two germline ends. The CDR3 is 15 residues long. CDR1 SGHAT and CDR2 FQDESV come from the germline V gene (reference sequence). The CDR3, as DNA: TGTGCCAGCAGCTCCGGGGCCCGGATGGGGGGCGAGCAGTACTTC. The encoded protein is CASSSGARMGGEQYF.

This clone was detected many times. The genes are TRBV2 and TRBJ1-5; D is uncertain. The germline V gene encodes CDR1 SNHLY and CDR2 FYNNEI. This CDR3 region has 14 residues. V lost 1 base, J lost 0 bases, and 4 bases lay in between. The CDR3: CASSEGNSNQPQHF. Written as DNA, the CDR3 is TGTGCCAGCAGTGAAGGGAATAGCAATCAGCCCCAGCATTTT.

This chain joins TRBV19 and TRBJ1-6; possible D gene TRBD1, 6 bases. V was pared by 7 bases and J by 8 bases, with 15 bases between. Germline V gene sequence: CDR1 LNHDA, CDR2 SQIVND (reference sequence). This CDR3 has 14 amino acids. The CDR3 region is CASTQGITHSPLHF. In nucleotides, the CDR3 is TGTGCCAGTACCCAGGGGATAACCCATTCACCCCTCCACTTT. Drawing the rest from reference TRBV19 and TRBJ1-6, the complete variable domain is DGGITQSPKYLFRKEGQNVTLSCEQNLNHDAMYWYRQDPGQGLRLIYYSQIVNDFQKGDIAEGYSVSREKKESFPLTVTSAQKNPTAFYLCASTQGITHSPLHFGNGTRLTVT.

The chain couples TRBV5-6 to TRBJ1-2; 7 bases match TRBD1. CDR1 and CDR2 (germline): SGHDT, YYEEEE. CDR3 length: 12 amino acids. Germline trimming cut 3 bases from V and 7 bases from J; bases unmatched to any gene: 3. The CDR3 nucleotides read TGTGCCAGCAGCTCGGGACAGATTGGCTACACCTTC. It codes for CASSSGQIGYTF.

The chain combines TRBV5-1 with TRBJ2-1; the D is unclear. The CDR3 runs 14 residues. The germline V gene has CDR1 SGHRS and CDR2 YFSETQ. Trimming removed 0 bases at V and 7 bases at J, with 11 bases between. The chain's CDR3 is CASSLDAVANEQFF. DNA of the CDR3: TGCGCCAGCAGCTTGGATGCGGTGGCGAATGAGCAGTTCTTC.

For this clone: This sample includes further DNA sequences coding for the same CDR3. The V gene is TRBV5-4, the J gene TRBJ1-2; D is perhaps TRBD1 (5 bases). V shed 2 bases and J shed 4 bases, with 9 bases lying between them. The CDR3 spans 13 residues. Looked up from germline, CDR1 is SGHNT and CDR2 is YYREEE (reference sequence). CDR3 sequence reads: CASSFTGSYGYTF. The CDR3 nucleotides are TGTGCCAGCAGCTTTACAGGTAGCTATGGCTACACCTTC.

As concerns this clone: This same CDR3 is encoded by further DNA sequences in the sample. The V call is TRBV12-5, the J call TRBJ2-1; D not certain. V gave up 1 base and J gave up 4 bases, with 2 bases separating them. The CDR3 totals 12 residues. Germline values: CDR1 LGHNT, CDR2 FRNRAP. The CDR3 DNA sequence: TGTGCTAGTGGTTTGGGGTACAATGAGCAGTTCTTC. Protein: CASGLGYNEQFF.

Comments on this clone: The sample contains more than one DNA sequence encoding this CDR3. The CDR3 is CASSLTGDTGELFF. As DNA, the CDR3 is TGTGCCAGCAGCCTAACAGGGGACACCGGGGAGCTGTTTTTT. The chain carries TRBV11-2 and TRBJ2-2; 7 bases line up with TRBD1. Germline V gene lookup returns CDR1 SGHAT and CDR2 FQNNGV. The CDR3 has 14 residues. The junction had 3 bases not matched to a gene; V was cut back by 5 bases and J by 3 bases.

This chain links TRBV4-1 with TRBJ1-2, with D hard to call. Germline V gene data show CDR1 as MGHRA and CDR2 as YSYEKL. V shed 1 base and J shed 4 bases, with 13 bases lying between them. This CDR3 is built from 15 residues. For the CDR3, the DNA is TGCGCCAGCAGCCAAGGAGCAACTTCCAGCTATGGCTACACCTTC. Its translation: CASSQGATSSYGYTF.

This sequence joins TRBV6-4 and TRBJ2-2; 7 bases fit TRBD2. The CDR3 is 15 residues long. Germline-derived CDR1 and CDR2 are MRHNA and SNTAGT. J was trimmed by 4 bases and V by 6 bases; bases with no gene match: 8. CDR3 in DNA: TGTGCCAGCAGAATACGGGAGGTCGTCACCGGGGAGCTGTTTTTT. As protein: CASRIREVVTGELFF.

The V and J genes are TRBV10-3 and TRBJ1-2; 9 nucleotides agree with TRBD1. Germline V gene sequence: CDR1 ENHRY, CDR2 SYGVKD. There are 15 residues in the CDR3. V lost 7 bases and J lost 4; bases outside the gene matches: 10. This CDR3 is CAITPGQGSIYGYTF. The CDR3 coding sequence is TGTGCCATCACCCCTGGACAGGGGAGTATCTATGGCTACACCTTC.